The rows below give T cell receptor beta chains drawn from one sample of a study of graft-versus-host responses after intestinal transplantation. These receptors have no identified antigens. Method: immunoSEQ multiplex PCR; TCRdb's copy keeps in-frame clones and lacks some. The table lists about 100,000 clones, over 80% of them singletons. The sequenced sample was unstimulated CD8+ T cells sorted from spleen or lymph node cells, obtained before intestinal transplant. These receptors were obtained from a human donor who received an intestinal transplant. Both conserved end residues are part of each CDR3. The D gene is left open where the match is weak. Size values are once, few and many counts, or a class for expanded clones, and some rows have none.

. TRBJ2-1 . TRBV27 TGTGCCAGCAGGGAACTCTTAAGCTCCTACAATGAGCAGTTCTTC CASRELLSSYNEQFF
few TRBJ2-7 . TRBV6-1 TGTGCCAGCAGTCAGCCCGACAGATCCTACGAGCAGTACTTC CASSQPDRSYEQYF
. TRBJ2-5 . TRBV7-3 TGTGCCAGCAGCCTGGGAGCACTGACCCAAGAGACCCAGTACTTC CASSLGALTQETQYF
. TRBJ1-2 . TRBV10-3 TGTGCCATCAGTGACGACACTGACTACACCTTC CAISDDTDYTF
. TRBJ2-1 . TRBV6-4 TGTGCCAGCGGTGACAGGTCTAGCTTGAACAATGAGCAGTTCTTC CASGDRSSLNNEQFF
. TRBJ2-7 TRBD1 TRBV19 TGTGCCAGTAGTATTCAGGGGGCGTGGAGCTACGAGCAGTACTTC CASSIQGAWSYEQYF
. TRBJ2-5 . TRBV28 TGTGCCAGCAGTTTGGGCGCTAGGGCAGACAAAGGAGGAGAGACCCAGTACTTC CASSLGARADKGGETQYF
. TRBJ1-2 TRBD1 TRBV28 TGTGCCAGCAGCCCCGGGACAGGGGATGGCTACACCTTC CASSPGTGDGYTF
. TRBJ2-7 . TRBV27 TGTGCCAGCAGTTTTGGAGGGGTTGGCTACGAGCAGTACTTC CASSFGGVGYEQYF
. TRBJ2-7 TRBD1 TRBV9 TGTGCCAGCAGCGCCTCCGATCGACCGGGACAGGGTACCTACGAGCAGTACTTC CASSASDRPGQGTYEQYF
. TRBJ2-1 TRBD2 TRBV18 TGTGCCAGCTCACCGTTCGGACTAGCCGAAGACAATGAGCAGTTCTTC CASSPFGLAEDNEQFF
few TRBJ2-2 . TRBV10-1 TGCGCCAGCAGTGAGTCCATTTCATCGGGGGAGCTGTTTTTT CASSESISSGELFF
. TRBJ2-7 TRBD2 TRBV6-5 TGTGCCAGCAGCCCAACTAGCGGAGCTATATACGAGCAGTACTTC CASSPTSGAIYEQYF
. TRBJ2-7 TRBD1 TRBV29-1 TGCAGCGTTCTACAGGGGAGTTCCTACGAGCAGTACTTC CSVLQGSSYEQYF
. TRBJ1-5 . TRBV18 TGTGCCAGCTCACCGGGACGAGATCAGCCCCAGCATTTT CASSPGRDQPQHF
. TRBJ2-3 . TRBV28 TGTGCCAGCAGTTTAACAGATACGCAGTATTTT CASSLTDTQYF
. TRBJ1-4 . TRBV4-1 TGCGCCAGCAGGAGGGGAAATGAAAAACTGTTTTTT CASRRGNEKLFF
. TRBJ1-6 . TRBV6-1 TGTGCCAGCAGTGAGGATTCCGGACGGAACTATAATTCACCCCTCCACTTT CASSEDSGRNYNSPLHF
. TRBJ1-1 . TRBV20-1 TGCAGTGCAAGGAGTGTGTTACAAGCTTTCTTT CSARSVLQAFF
few TRBJ2-3 TRBD2 TRBV6-5 TGTGCCAGCAGTCCGACTAGCGGGGGGGCAGATACGCAGTATTTT CASSPTSGGADTQYF
once TRBJ2-1 TRBD2 TRBV18 TGTGCCAGCTCACCGGTCTCCACTAGCGGGAGCCCTGAGCAGTTCTTC CASSPVSTSGSPEQFF
. TRBJ2-1 . TRBV19 TGTGCCAGTATGTCCTACGGGGGATCCTGGAATGAGCAGTTCTTC CASMSYGGSWNEQFF